The 2 T cell receptor beta chains below were found in one sample sequenced in a study of blood T cell repertoires in COVID-19. Libraries were prepared by immunoSEQ multiplex PCR; TCRdb keeps only in-frame clonotypes and omits some of them. The table has 190,000 or so clones, more than 80% seen once. Sample: PBMCs or T cells enriched from blood (not recorded which). These receptors all stem from a man aged 40-49 years who had recovered from COVID-19.

The V and J genes are TRBV30 and TRBJ1-3, with TRBD1 matching 11 bases. Trimming removed 1 base from V and 3 bases from J; junction bases left unmatched: 8. In germline, CDR1 is GTSNPN, CDR2 SVGIG (reference sequence). This CDR3 spans 17 amino acids. CDR3 bases: TGTGCCTGGAGTGACAAACGGACAGGGGGCTATGGAAACACCATATATTTT. The encoded protein is CAWSDKRTGGYGNTIYF.

The chain links TRBV29-1 to TRBJ1-2, with D maybe TRBD1 (5 bases). Germline CDR1 SQVTM, CDR2 ANQGSEA. V gave up 4 bases and J gave up 4 bases, with 13 bases separating them. The CDR3 extends over 13 amino acids. This CDR3 is CSVATGGTYGYTF. The CDR3 bases are TGCAGCGTTGCAACAGGCGGAACCTATGGCTACACCTTC.